This section outlines one T cell receptor beta chain sequence together with its context. The data were obtained in a study of T cell changes during pregnancy in multiple sclerosis. V shed 3 bases and J shed 8 bases, with 14 bases lying between them. Germline V gene lookup returns CDR1 SGDLS and CDR2 YYNGEE. This CDR3 region has 14 residues. Libraries were prepared by immunoSEQ multiplex PCR; TCRdb keeps only in-frame clonotypes and omits some of them. The sample yields around 130,000 clones, 85% to 95% seen once. The chain couples TRBV9 to TRBJ1-4; possible D gene TRBD1, 6 bases. This clonotype originated in a female donor with multiple sclerosis, enrolled in a pregnancy study. The specimen was peripheral blood, collected before pregnancy. The CDR3 loop is CASSEDSGREKLFF. CDR3 coding DNA: TGTGCCAGCAGCGAGGACAGCGGACGAGAAAAACTGTTTTTT.